These 22 T cell receptor beta chains were all obtained from the same sample, sequenced in a study of T cell repertoires in cytomegalovirus infection. Their antigen targets remain unknown. TCRdb called the reads again in MiXCR, with one record for every CDR3 protein. Found here are approximately 310,000 distinct CDR3 sequences, more than 20% of them singletons; the top ten hold roughly 15%. The sample here was cultured PBMCs, taken from culture after CMV antigen stimulation. The receptors were sampled from a human donor in good health (CMV status not recorded). Some clones in this sample may be carry-over from other donors' samples.

This clonotype has a handful of counts. The chain uses TRBV5-4 and TRBJ2-7; D unresolved. The germline CDR1 and CDR2 sequences are SGHNT and YYREEE (reference sequence). This CDR3 is 14 amino acids long. The V gene lost 2 bases and the J gene lost 2 bases, with 11 bases spanning the gap. CDR3 residues: CASSLSREPYEQYV. The CDR3 nucleotides read TGTGCCAGCAGCTTAAGCAGAGAACCCTACGAGCAGTACGTC.

The chain carries TRBV27 and TRBJ2-5; D perhaps matches TRBD2 (7 bases). The CDR3 is 14 amino acids. Between the trimmed V and J ends, which lost 4 bases and 4 bases, there was a span of 13 bases. The V gene's germline CDR1 is MNHEY and CDR2 SMNVEV (reference sequence). The CDR3 here is CASSSLGGPETQYF. The CDR3, as DNA: TGTGCCAGCAGTTCTCTCGGGGGGCCAGAGACCCAGTACTTC.

This chain uses TRBV4-2 with TRBJ2-7; maybe TRBD1 (5 bases). The CDR3 is made up of 14 amino acids. Trimming pared 0 bases from V and 3 bases from J, leaving 9 bases between. CDR1 and CDR2 from the germline V gene are LGHNA and YNFKEQ. The CDR3 sequence is CASSQDVGVYEQYF. The CDR3 nucleotides read TGTGCCAGCAGCCAAGACGTAGGGGTCTACGAGCAGTACTTC.

This rearrangement joins TRBV12-3 or TRBV12-4 to TRBJ2-3; 13 bases match TRBD2. Losses at the gene ends were 7 bases for V and 1 base for J; bases not matched to a gene: 5. The CDR3 has 16 amino acids. CDR3 coding DNA: TGTGCCAGCACCGGACTAGCGGGAGTTCGCACAGATACGCAGTATTTT. Amino acids: CASTGLAGVRTDTQYF.

This sequence joins TRBV7-3 and TRBJ2-1, with 14 bases aligning to TRBD2. Per the germline V gene, CDR1 is SGHTA and CDR2 is FQGTGA. The CDR3 loop spans 18 amino acids. The trim removed 5 bases at V and 2 bases at J, leaving 8 bases unmatched. For the CDR3, the DNA is TGTGCCAGCAGCGACCCTCCGGGACTAGCGGGAGCCTACAATGAGCAGTTCTTC. Translating it yields CASSDPPGLAGAYNEQFF.

The V and J genes are TRBV11-2 and TRBJ1-5, with D hard to call. Germline V lookup: CDR1 SGHAT, CDR2 FQNNGV. The CDR3 contains 13 residues. V lost 0 bases and J 7 bases, leaving 7 bases between the germline ends. In DNA form, the CDR3 reads TGTGCCAGCAGCTTAGATCGCGGGCAGCCCCAGCATTTT. This translates into CASSLDRGQPQHF.

The chain links TRBV6-6 to TRBJ1-6; 7 positions agree with TRBD1. The V segment lost 5 bases and the J segment 7 bases; nucleotides outside the gene matches: 5. CDR1 MNHNY and CDR2 SVGAGI come from the germline V gene (reference sequence). CDR3 size: 14 residues. DNA of the CDR3: TGTGCCAGCAGTACGACAGGGTGGAATTCACCCCTCCACTTT. The encoded protein is CASSTTGWNSPLHF.

This clonotype was recorded a few times. V is TRBV27 and J is TRBJ1-2, with TRBD1 identical over 7 bases. CDR1 is MNHEY, CDR2 SMNVEV, per germline (reference sequence). The CDR3 length is 13 residues. After removal of 0 bases from V and 5 bases from J, the junction contained 0 bases not matched to a gene. The CDR3 region has the DNA TGTGCCAGCAGTTTATCGGGACAGTATGGCTACACCTTC. This gives the protein CASSLSGQYGYTF.

The V gene is TRBV7-9, the J gene TRBJ2-1, with D perhaps TRBD1 (6 bases). The length of the CDR3 is 13 residues. Trimming pared 5 bases from V and 10 bases from J, leaving 15 bases between. The V gene's germline CDR1 is SEHNR and CDR2 FQNEAQ (reference sequence). The CDR3 here is CASSPGQSREQFF. For the CDR3, the DNA is TGTGCCAGCAGCCCCGGACAGTCAAGGGAGCAGTTCTTC.

J is TRBJ2-2 and V is TRBV19, with TRBD1 as a possible D gene (5 bases). Germline V lookup: CDR1 LNHDA, CDR2 SQIVND (reference sequence). The CDR3 length is 12 residues. Trimming removed 6 bases at V and 6 bases at J, with 8 bases between. CDR3 amino acids: CASSRVPGELFF. CDR3 DNA sequence: TGTGCCAGTAGCAGGGTCCCCGGGGAGCTGTTTTTT.

This clonotype showed up just a few times. The chain joins TRBV12-3 or TRBV12-4 to TRBJ2-6, with D hard to call. Trimming removed 4 bases from V and 2 bases from J, with 9 bases in between. The CDR3 is made up of 15 amino acids. CDR3 residues: CASSSQFPGANVLTF. In DNA form, the CDR3 reads TGTGCCAGCAGTTCTCAGTTCCCTGGGGCCAACGTCCTGACTTTC.

V is TRBV15 and J is TRBJ2-7, with D possibly matching TRBD1 (6 bases). The CDR3 is 16 residues long. V dropped 2 bases and J dropped 3 bases, with 17 bases sitting between them. The germline gives CDR1 LNHNV, CDR2 YYDKDF (reference sequence). The CDR3 DNA reads TGTGCCACCAGCAGACAAGTCAGCTCGGACAGCTACGAGCAGTACGTC. Translated, it gives CATSRQVSSDSYEQYV.

The CDR3 region is CAISETLTGQPQHF. CDR3 nucleotides: TGTGCCATCAGTGAGACCCTGACAGGCCAGCCCCAGCATTTT. The chain has TRBV10-3 and TRBJ1-5; the D gene is possibly TRBD1 (6 bases). The length of the CDR3 is 14 residues. The germline V gene encodes CDR1 ENHRY and CDR2 SYGVKD. The V end was cut by 2 bases, the J end by 7 bases, with 12 bases between.

The rearrangement links TRBV13 to TRBJ2-1; tentatively, D is TRBD1 or TRBD2 (5 bases each). This CDR3 has 17 residues. Germline lookup yields CDR1 PRHDT and CDR2 FYEKMQ (reference sequence). V lost 5 bases and J 2 bases, leaving 19 bases between the germline ends. The CDR3 spells CASSLRTSTTTYNEQFF. The CDR3 DNA is TGTGCCAGCAGCCTTAGGACATCGACTACGACCTACAATGAGCAGTTCTTC.

In its sample, this clonotype was seen a few times. The CDR3 nucleotides are TGTGCCAGCAGTTACTTAGCGGGAGCCTCCGAGCAGTACTTC. Amino acid sequence: CASSYLAGASEQYF. The chain is built from TRBV6-5 and TRBJ2-7; 9 bases agree with TRBD2. The CDR3 contains 14 residues. V trimming: 1 base; J trimming: 6 bases; junction bases outside the gene matches: 4. Germline lookup yields CDR1 MNHEY and CDR2 SVGAGI.

This clonotype was counted a few times. This rearrangement joins TRBV6-5 to TRBJ2-3, with 12 bases fitting TRBD2. CDR1 and CDR2 from the germline V gene are MNHEY and SVGAGI. Germline trimming cut 1 base from V and 4 bases from J; bases unmatched to any gene: 3. This CDR3 has 16 amino acids. The CDR3 loop is CASSYLRLAGADTQYF. CDR3 in DNA: TGTGCCAGCAGTTACTTACGACTAGCGGGGGCAGATACGCAGTATTTT.

This clonotype has more than one count but fewer than ten. This rearrangement joins TRBV4-1 to TRBJ2-1; 7 bases map to TRBD2. This CDR3 region has 16 residues. Germline loops: CDR1 MGHRA, CDR2 YSYEKL. The V and J ends lost 2 bases and 5 bases, in that order; junction bases with no gene match: 9. Written as DNA, the CDR3 is TGCGCCAGCAGCCAACAATCGGGAGGTCCCCACAATGAGCAGTTCTTC. Its protein is CASSQQSGGPHNEQFF.

There are a few counts of this clonotype. The chain employs TRBV12-3 or TRBV12-4 and TRBJ2-7, with D tentatively TRBD1 or TRBD2 (5 bases each). V was cut by 6 bases and J by 1 base, with 22 bases left in between. This CDR3 is 17 amino acids long. The CDR3 reads CASRKEPGRRLSYEQYV. The CDR3 DNA follows: TGTGCCAGCAGAAAAGAACCGGGACGGCGATTATCCTACGAGCAGTACGTC.

The CDR3 bases are TGTGCCAGCAGTTTTGGATCACAGGGTTTGAACACTGAAGCTTTCTTT. It yields the protein CASSFGSQGLNTEAFF. The rearrangement links TRBV28 to TRBJ1-1, with D maybe TRBD1 (6 bases). Germline V gene lookup returns CDR1 MDHEN and CDR2 SYDVKM. Trimming shortened V by 3 bases and J by 0 bases, and 14 bases separated the two germline ends. The CDR3 totals 16 residues.

This clonotype came up many times. The chain is built from TRBV7-2 and TRBJ1-5, with D possibly being TRBD1 (5 bases). The germline CDR1 and CDR2 sequences are SGHTA and FQGNSA. The CDR3 sequence is 14 residues long. V dropped 10 bases and J dropped 9 bases, with 22 bases sitting between them. The CDR3 is CATSRRDGVGPQHF. CDR3 in DNA: TGTGCCACCTCTAGAAGGGACGGTGTGGGGCCCCAGCATTTT.

This clonotype came up a few times. CDR3 residues: CAISESLTGRETQYF. For the CDR3, the DNA is TGTGCCATCAGTGAGTCATTGACGGGAAGAGAGACCCAGTACTTC. V gene TRBV10-3 combines with J gene TRBJ2-5, with D possibly being TRBD2 (5 bases). Trimming took 0 bases from V and 4 from J, leaving 12 bases between them. The CDR3 is 15 residues long. Germline V gives CDR1 ENHRY, CDR2 SYGVKD.

This clonotype was seen repeatedly, ten times or more. The gene calls are TRBV7-2 and TRBJ2-1; TRBD2 matches at 8 bases. Germline values: CDR1 SGHTA, CDR2 FQGNSA. The CDR3 has 15 amino acids. V gave up 5 bases and J gave up 4 bases; unmatched junction bases: 7. The CDR3 reads CASSITGGEYNEQFF. CDR3 bases: TGTGCCAGCAGCATTACGGGAGGGGAGTACAATGAGCAGTTCTTC.